This T cell receptor (beta chain) stems from a study of T cells expressing NK-cell markers. Study details: Sorted CD3+CD56-NKG2C+, CD3+CD56+NKG2C- and CD3+CD56+NKG2C+ T cells were the source of the TCR beta repertoires. With respect to HCMV, most of the eight sequenced donors were seropositive, and one was seronegative.

Reanalyzing the 5' RACE reads, TCRdb keeps one entry per CDR3 protein, without DNA. There are 500,000 or so distinct CDR3 sequences in the sample, with roughly 3.4% held by the top ten. The CDR3 length is 13 residues. CDR1 and CDR2 (germline): LNHNV, YYDKDF (reference sequence). The specimen sequenced was blood T cells: a sorted CD56 or NKG2C T cell subset, CD4+ or CD8+ T cells, or bulk PBMC T cells (not recorded which). The receptor was derived from a man in his late teens or twenties in good health. The chain carries TRBV15 and TRBJ2-5. CDR3: CATSRDQKETQYF. Filled out from reference TRBV15 and TRBJ2-5, the complete variable domain reads DAMVIQNPRYQVTQFGKPVTLSCSQTLNHNVMYWYQQKSSQAPKLLFHYYDKDFNNEADTPDNFQSRRPNTSFCFLDIRSPGLGDTAMYLCATSRDQKETQYFGPGTRLLVL.